This T cell receptor (beta chain) was found in a study of response to subunit inactivated influenza vaccine. Germline lookup yields CDR1 DFQATT and CDR2 SNEGSKA (reference sequence). The CDR3 runs to 13 residues. V was shortened by 4 bases and J by 5 bases, with 14 bases between the two germline ends. Using its own MiXCR run on the RT-PCR reads, TCRdb lists one record per CDR3 protein. The data hold some 520,000 distinct CDR3 sequences, with more than 15% observed a single time. The TCR sequence derives from a man aged 45 to 70 who received an inactivated influenza vaccine. The sequencing here drew on CD4+ T cells sorted from PBMCs, taken around 25 months after vaccination. The gene calls are TRBV20-1 and TRBJ1-1, with D maybe TRBD1 (5 bases). The CDR3 protein is CSAIRGGETEAFF. CDR3 bases: TGCAGTGCTATCCGTGGGGGGGAAACTGAAGCTTTCTTT.